These T cell receptor beta chains were read from a single sample in a study of cytomegalovirus exposure and HLA in healthy donors. The table came from immunoSEQ multiplex PCR; TCRdb's copy has only in-frame clones and leaves some out. The sample consists of fewer than 110,000 clones, about 80% of them appearing once. Input material: PBMCs. Source of these receptors: a man aged 30 to 39 in good health and CMV-seropositive. Both conserved end residues are part of each CDR3. Fields, in order: D gene, clone size, V gene, J gene, CDR3 protein, CDR3 DNA. The D gene is left open where the match is weak. A row's size may be missing; if present it is once, few, many or a size class.

.,.,TRBV2,TRBJ2-7,CASSAVYEQYF,TGTGCCAGCAGTGCGGTATACGAGCAGTACTTC
TRBD2,.,TRBV5-4,TRBJ2-1,CASSSGLVGNEQFF,TGTGCCAGCAGCTCCGGACTAGTGGGGAATGAGCAGTTCTTC
TRBD1,.,TRBV2,TRBJ2-3,CASRDRQGVTDTQYF,TGTGCCAGCAGGGACCGACAGGGCGTCACAGATACGCAGTATTTT
.,.,TRBV5-4,TRBJ2-5,CASSLAGVQTQYF,TGTGCCAGCAGCTTGGCGGGGGTCCAGACCCAGTACTTC
TRBD2,.,TRBV7-2,TRBJ2-3,CASSATSGGVGTDTQYF,TGTGCCAGCAGCGCCACTAGCGGGGGGGTCGGCACAGATACGCAGTATTTT
TRBD1,.,TRBV2,TRBJ2-3,CASRDRTGWMGQYF,TGTGCCAGCAGAGACAGGACAGGGTGGATGGGGCAGTATTTT
TRBD1,.,TRBV6-5,TRBJ1-6,CASSFRDRGYSPLHF,TGTGCCAGCAGTTTCCGGGACAGGGGATATTCACCCCTCCACTTT
.,.,TRBV9,TRBJ2-7,CASSETGNFSYEQYF,TGTGCCAGCAGCGAGACAGGAAATTTCTCCTACGAGCAGTACTTC
TRBD2,.,TRBV19,TRBJ2-7,CASSRMRGLASEQYF,TGTGCCAGTTCTCGAATGCGGGGACTAGCGAGCGAGCAGTACTTC
TRBD1,.,TRBV6-1,TRBJ1-1,CASSRDRGNTEAFF,TGTGCCAGCAGCCGGGACAGGGGTAACACTGAAGCTTTCTTT
.,.,TRBV28,TRBJ2-3,CASSLRSGGTDTQYF,TGTGCCAGCAGTTTAAGGTCAGGGGGCACAGATACGCAGTATTTT
TRBD1,.,TRBV5-5,TRBJ1-3,CASSRDRDPGNTIYF,TGTGCCAGCAGCCGTGACAGGGACCCTGGAAACACCATATATTTT
TRBD1,.,TRBV7-9,TRBJ1-2,CASSSYPPGTGPGSYGYTF,TGTGCCAGCAGCAGTTACCCCCCCGGGACAGGGCCAGGTAGCTATGGCTACACCTTC
.,few,TRBV5-1,TRBJ2-7,CASSTETGQYEQYF,TGCGCCAGCAGCACGGAGACAGGCCAGTACGAGCAGTACTTC
TRBD1,.,TRBV19,TRBJ1-1,CASSITIAQGAMNTEAFF,TGTGCCAGTAGTATTACTATCGCCCAGGGGGCGATGAACACTGAAGCTTTCTTT
TRBD2,.,TRBV5-1,TRBJ2-5,CASSFPFGGGGQETQYF,TGCGCCAGCAGCTTCCCCTTTGGAGGCGGGGGCCAAGAGACCCAGTACTTC
.,.,TRBV9,TRBJ1-2,CASSVAEPGGGYTF,TGTGCCAGCAGCGTAGCCGAACCGGGAGGGGGCTACACCTTC
.,once,TRBV5-6,TRBJ2-6,CASSLGRSGANGLTF,TGTGCCAGCAGCTTGGGTCGGTCTGGGGCCAACGGCCTGACTTTC
TRBD1,.,TRBV6-1,TRBJ1-4,CASSRTGEKLFF,TGTGCCAGCAGCCGGACAGGTGAAAAACTGTTTTTT
.,.,TRBV7-3,TRBJ1-2,CASGPPGGGYTF,TGTGCCAGCGGGCCGCCGGGGGGGGGCTACACCTTC
TRBD1,.,TRBV5-1,TRBJ2-2,CASSEVPPQGARSGELFF,TGCGCCAGCAGCGAGGTCCCCCCGCAGGGGGCGCGATCCGGGGAGCTGTTTTTT
.,.,TRBV6-1,TRBJ1-1,CASTLGEATEAFF,TGTGCCAGCACCCTTGGAGAGGCTACTGAAGCTTTCTTT
.,.,TRBV2,TRBJ1-4,CASSEFGANEKLFF,TGTGCCAGCAGTGAATTCGGGGCTAATGAAAAACTGTTTTTT
TRBD1,.,TRBV5-4,TRBJ1-1,CASSFIDRGDTEAFF,TGTGCCAGCAGCTTTATAGACAGGGGGGACACTGAAGCTTTCTTT
.,.,TRBV7-2,TRBJ1-5,CASSLVRGDQPQHF,TGTGCCAGCAGCTTAGTCCGGGGGGATCAGCCCCAGCATTTT
TRBD2,.,TRBV9,TRBJ2-5,CASSEVAGGRETQYF,TGTGCCAGCAGCGAGGTAGCGGGGGGTCGGGAGACCCAGTACTTC
.,.,TRBV6-5,TRBJ2-7,CASSYSAGPSYEQYF,TGTGCCAGCAGTTACTCAGCGGGCCCCTCCTACGAGCAGTACTTC
TRBD2,.,TRBV7-9,TRBJ2-3,CSSSLVTSGGTDTQYF,TGTTCCAGCAGCTTAGTGACTAGCGGGGGGACAGATACGCAGTATTTT
.,.,TRBV2,TRBJ2-3,CASNVGQRGFTDTQYF,TGTGCCAGCAACGTGGGACAGCGGGGGTTCACAGATACGCAGTATTTT
.,few,TRBV5-4,TRBJ1-2,CASSLDYSYGYTF,TGTGCCAGCAGCCTGGACTACTCCTATGGCTACACCTTC
.,.,TRBV6-5,TRBJ2-7,CASTSGYEQYF,TGTGCCAGCACCTCAGGGTACGAGCAGTACTTC
.,.,TRBV21-1,TRBJ1-2,CASSPGRDRGQNGYTF,TGTGCCAGCAGCCCTGGGAGGGACAGGGGGCAAAATGGCTACACCTTC
TRBD2,few,TRBV5-1,TRBJ2-7,CASSGVTSGGVDEQYF,TGCGCCAGCAGCGGAGTGACTAGCGGGGGAGTTGACGAGCAGTACTTC
TRBD2,.,TRBV6-5,TRBJ2-5,CASTRLAGVPLGQYF,TGTGCCAGCACAAGACTAGCGGGGGTCCCCCTGGGCCAGTACTTC
TRBD1,.,TRBV18,TRBJ2-1,CASSPMQGDYNEQFF,TGTGCCAGCTCACCCATGCAGGGGGACTACAATGAGCAGTTCTTC
TRBD1,.,TRBV5-1,TRBJ1-1,CASSLAFSTGVAFF,TGCGCCAGCAGCTTGGCGTTTTCGACAGGGGTGGCTTTCTTT
.,.,TRBV18,TRBJ2-2,CASSPTGTGELFF,TGTGCCAGCTCACCAACAGGGACCGGGGAGCTGTTTTTT
.,.,TRBV19,TRBJ2-7,CASSIDGGTAYEQYF,TGTGCCAGTAGTATAGATGGGGGGACAGCCTACGAGCAGTACTTC
TRBD1,.,TRBV5-1,TRBJ1-1,CASSQGQGATEAFF,TGCGCCAGCAGCCAAGGACAGGGGGCAACTGAAGCTTTCTTT